These T cell receptor beta chains were read from a single sample in a study of cytomegalovirus exposure and HLA in healthy donors. The protocol was immunoSEQ multiplex PCR, while the TCRdb copy is restricted to in-frame clones and leaves out a portion. The sample lists around 150,000 clones, more than 70% occurring once. The sequencing sample was made of PBMCs. These receptors came from a man aged 25-45 years in good health and CMV-seronegative. The CDR3 runs from the conserved cysteine through the conserved F or W.

V gene,J gene,CDR3 protein
TRBV27,TRBJ2-7,CASSSPGHLYEQYF
TRBV10-3,TRBJ1-1,CAISDLGNTEAFF
TRBV6-5,TRBJ1-4,CASSSGQLPNEKLFF
TRBV5-5,TRBJ1-2,CASSLQGQDGYTF
TRBV27,TRBJ2-1,CASNQAASSYNEQFF
TRBV6-6,TRBJ1-1,CASNTPGQEREAFF
TRBV18,TRBJ2-7,CASKTSGTSYEQYF
TRBV25-1,TRBJ1-6,CASSRPGDSPLHF
TRBV7-9,TRBJ1-2,CSSSYTYEETYGYTF
TRBV5-1,TRBJ1-5,CASSPDGAEYSNQPQHF